These 21 T cell receptor beta chains were all obtained from the same sample, sequenced in a study of patients and donors after allogeneic stem cell transplantation. From the RT-PCR reads, TCRdb called clonotypes with MiXCR, one entry per CDR3 protein. The data contain 57,000 or so distinct CDR3 sequences, 13% of them singletons. The sequencing sample was made of blood, either unsorted or a sorted T cell fraction (not recorded which). The receptors derive from a human donor who was either an allogeneic HSCT recipient or a stem cell or donor lymphocyte infusion donor (not recorded which). It is not recorded whose cells these are; they may come from a transplant donor.

This CDR3 is CASSLEAEEETQYF. CDR3 in DNA: TGTGCCAGCAGCTTAGAGGCAGAGGAAGAGACCCAGTACTTC. The rearrangement joins TRBV7-6 to TRBJ2-5, with D uncertain. Germline CDR1 reads SGHVS; CDR2 reads FNYEAQ. Trimming left V 1 base short and J 3 bases short, with 9 bases between. This CDR3 spans 14 amino acids.

This clonotype was seen more than once but under ten times. The rearrangement joins TRBV7-9 to TRBJ2-1, with a possible D match to TRBD1 (5 bases). Germline V gene sequence: CDR1 SEHNR, CDR2 FQNEAQ (reference sequence). Trimming shortened V by 5 bases and J by 0 bases, and 11 bases separated the two germline ends. CDR3 size: 15 residues. The CDR3 region is CASSEDKSSYNEQFF. Written as DNA, the CDR3 is TGTGCCAGCAGCGAGGACAAGAGCTCCTACAATGAGCAGTTCTTC.

As for this clonotype: The CDR3 does not close with the conserved phenylalanine or tryptophan, likely indicating a read error. V and J are TRBV25-1 and TRBJ1-4; 8 bases map to TRBD1. CDR3 length equals 14 residues. Germline assignment: CDR1 MGHDK and CDR2 SYGVNS. V lost 6 bases and J lost 3; bases outside the gene matches: 3. CDR3 sequence reads: CASSGTGANEKLFL. In nucleotides, the CDR3 is TGTGCCAGCAGCGGGACAGGAGCTAATGAAAAACTGTTTTTG.

The V and J genes are TRBV18 and TRBJ2-1, with a tentative D call TRBD2 (6 bases). CDR1 KGHSH and CDR2 LQKENI come from the germline V gene. CDR3 length: 15 amino acids. Trimming took 3 bases from V and 3 from J, leaving 12 bases between them. The CDR3 DNA is TGTGCCAGCTCACCCTCGGGAGAGGACTACAATGAGCAGTTCTTC. Its translation is CASSPSGEDYNEQFF.

V is TRBV3-1 and J is TRBJ2-7; TRBD2 matches 9 bases. The CDR3 extends over 16 amino acids. Per the germline V gene, CDR1 is LGHDT and CDR2 is YNNKEL (reference sequence). Trimming cost V 4 bases and J 0 bases; bases outside gene matches: 7. The CDR3 DNA reads TGTGCCAGCAGCCCCCGCGGAGCGGGAGGCTCCTACGAGCAGTACTTC. Translated, it gives CASSPRGAGGSYEQYF.

This clonotype showed up just a few times. This chain links TRBV5-6 with TRBJ2-3; 11 bases match TRBD1. This CDR3 spans 14 amino acids. CDR1 and CDR2 from the germline V gene are SGHDT and YYEEEE. V lost 5 bases and J lost 2; bases outside the gene matches: 1. CDR3 amino acids: CASRGQGVTDTQYF. For the CDR3, the DNA is TGTGCCAGCAGGGGACAGGGGGTCACAGATACGCAGTATTTT. Looking up the rest from reference TRBV5-6 and TRBJ2-3 gives the full variable domain: DAGVTQSPTHLIKTRGQQVTLRCSPKSGHDTVSWYQQALGQGPQFIFQYYEEEERQRGNFPDRFSGHQFPNYSSELNVNALLLGDSALYLCASRGQGVTDTQYFGPGTRLTVL.

CDR3 bases: TGTGCCAGCAGTGATAGCAATCAGCCCCAGCATTTT. Its protein is CASSDSNQPQHF. This chain uses TRBV25-1 with TRBJ1-5, with no clear D. Trimming shortened V by 3 bases and J by 0 bases, and 0 bases separated the two germline ends. CDR3 length equals 12 residues. The germline V gene encodes CDR1 MGHDK and CDR2 SYGVNS.

The rearrangement joins TRBV20-1 to TRBJ2-2, with 13 bases lining up with TRBD2. This CDR3 is 15 amino acids long. Unmatched junction bases numbered 7, after V lost 5 bases and J lost 7 bases. The V gene's germline CDR1 is DFQATT and CDR2 SNEGSKA (reference sequence). The CDR3 loop is CSAVGLAGAGGELFF. Here the CDR3 DNA reads TGCAGTGCTGTCGGACTAGCGGGAGCGGGCGGGGAGCTGTTTTTT.

This chain links TRBV18 with TRBJ2-1, with D hard to call. The CDR3 contains 14 residues. Trimming removed 2 bases from V and 7 bases from J, with 12 bases in between. Germline CDR1 KGHSH, CDR2 LQKENI. The CDR3 is CASSPASILNEQFF. As DNA, the CDR3 is TGTGCCAGCTCACCAGCGAGTATCTTGAATGAGCAGTTCTTC.

The chain joins TRBV20-1 to TRBJ2-3; 7 bases map to TRBD2. Germline values: CDR1 DFQATT, CDR2 SNEGSKA (reference sequence). The CDR3 covers 14 residues. Trimming at V came to 4 bases and at J to 3 bases, leaving 7 bases not matched to a gene. The CDR3 DNA is TGCAGTGCTAATCGGGCTAGCGGAACAGATACGCAGTATTTT. Protein: CSANRASGTDTQYF.

This clonotype was seen a handful of times. A read error may produce the germline difference seen at one junction end. This chain links TRBV28 with TRBJ2-5; 8 bases fit TRBD2. Germline assignment: CDR1 MDHEN and CDR2 SYDVKM. CDR3 size: 14 residues. CDR3 in amino acids: CASSPILAEEAQYF. The CDR3 DNA is TGTGCCAGCAGTCCCATACTAGCGGAAGAGGCCCAGTACTTC.

In this sample, this clonotype turned up a few times. V is TRBV12-3 or TRBV12-4 and J is TRBJ2-2, with no clear D. The V end lost 2 bases, the J end lost 1 base, and 5 bases lay between the germline ends. The CDR3 spans 14 residues. The CDR3 DNA reads as TGTGCCAGCAGTTTAATCGGGAACACCGGGGAGCTGTTTTTT. It is translated as CASSLIGNTGELFF.

This clonotype was recorded many times. This chain connects TRBV6-4 to TRBJ1-2; 11 positions agree with TRBD1. This CDR3 contains 15 residues. The germline V gene has CDR1 MRHNA and CDR2 SNTAGT. The junction had 3 bases not matched to a gene; V was cut back by 2 bases and J by 4 bases. DNA for the CDR3: TGTGCCAGCAGTGACGGGACAGGGGGAGCCTATGGCTACACCTTC. Its translation: CASSDGTGGAYGYTF.

This clonotype has at least ten counts. This chain joins TRBV25-1 and TRBJ1-1; D is uncertain. Trimming pared 2 bases from V and 2 bases from J, leaving 9 bases between. CDR1 is MGHDK and CDR2 is SYGVNS in the germline V gene. The CDR3 sequence is 14 residues long. CDR3 region: CASSERFGNTEAFF. The DNA of the CDR3 is TGTGCCAGCAGTGAACGGTTCGGCAACACTGAAGCTTTCTTT.

This clonotype showed up just a few times. V usage is TRBV5-6 and J usage is TRBJ2-7, with D tentatively TRBD1 or TRBD2 (5 bases each). Between the trimmed V and J ends, which lost 4 bases and 4 bases, there was a span of 15 bases. Germline V gene data show CDR1 as SGHDT and CDR2 as YYEEEE. The CDR3 runs to 14 residues. The CDR3 DNA follows: TGTGCCAGCAGCCCGAGCGGATGGGGGTACGAGCAGTACTTC. Its protein product is CASSPSGWGYEQYF.

The CDR3 region has the DNA TGTGCCAGCAGCTTAATGGGAGGGGGCTCGTACTATGGCTACACCTTC. Its protein is CASSLMGGGSYYGYTF. The chain couples TRBV7-3 to TRBJ1-2; TRBD1 agrees at 7 bases. J was trimmed by 3 bases and V by 1 base; bases with no gene match: 8. CDR1 SGHTA and CDR2 FQGTGA come from the germline V gene. The CDR3 totals 16 residues.

This chain uses TRBV20-1 with TRBJ2-1, with TRBD1 matching over 7 bases. This CDR3 contains 17 residues. The germline CDR1 and CDR2 sequences are DFQATT and SNEGSKA (reference sequence). With 0 bases clipped from V and 5 bases from J, the junction kept 13 bases outside the gene matches. The CDR3 protein is CSARDLWEQGSHNEQFF. The CDR3, as DNA: TGCAGTGCTAGAGATCTTTGGGAACAGGGGTCCCACAATGAGCAGTTCTTC.

This clonotype was detected only a few times. The CDR3 is CAISETTSGRTDTQYF. The CDR3 DNA sequence: TGTGCCATCAGTGAAACGACTAGCGGGAGAACAGATACGCAGTATTTT. The chain joins TRBV10-3 to TRBJ2-3; 12 bases align to TRBD2. Germline lookup yields CDR1 ENHRY and CDR2 SYGVKD. The CDR3 length is 16 residues. The ends lost 3 bases at V and 3 bases at J; junction bases unmatched: 4.

This rearrangement joins TRBV11-3 to TRBJ2-2; D call uncertain. CDR1 and CDR2 (germline): SGHNT, YENEEA. The V and J ends lost 10 bases and 5 bases respectively, with 11 bases between them. This CDR3 region has 12 residues. CDR3 in amino acids: CATQSETGELFF. The CDR3 region has the DNA TGTGCCACCCAATCTGAGACCGGGGAGCTGTTTTTT. The full variable domain, with the rest looked up from reference TRBV11-3 and TRBJ2-2, is EAGVVQSPRYKIIEKKQPVAFWCNPISGHNTLYWYLQNLGQGPELLIRYENEEAVDDSQLPKDRFSAERLKGVDSTLKIQPAELGDSAVYLCATQSETGELFFGEGSRLTVL.

This clonotype was picked up many times. J is TRBJ1-1 and V is TRBV27; unclear D gene. Germline loops: CDR1 MNHEY, CDR2 SMNVEV (reference sequence). The ends were cut back, 4 bases at V and 1 base at J, with 13 bases in the middle. CDR3 length: 15 amino acids. In DNA, the CDR3 is TGTGCCAGCAGTTCATCGAGGGAGACGAACACTGAAGCTTTCTTT. Residues: CASSSSRETNTEAFF.

The V call is TRBV6-6, the J call TRBJ1-1; 7 bases match TRBD1. Losses at the gene ends were 4 bases for V and 12 bases for J; bases not matched to a gene: 14. The CDR3 loop spans 14 amino acids. The germline CDR1 and CDR2 sequences are MNHNY and SVGAGI (reference sequence). CDR3 DNA sequence: TGTGCCAGCAGTTCTAAACTAGACAGGGAGAAATCTTTCTTT. Protein sequence: CASSSKLDREKSFF.